Each of the 9 T cell receptor beta chains below was sequenced from the same sample in a study of blood T cells in healthy people across ages (dated by TCRdb to the mid-2010s). The library was prepared using 5' RACE. The sample was run on an Illumina HiSeq 2500. A second 7 to 11 cycle PCR used a sample-barcoded 5' primer and a J-beta primer mix. TCRdb handled the public reads itself, with Q25 trimming in fastp and clone calling in MiXCR, and kept productive beta chains. Each CDR3 protein appears once, grouped with its most common genes and DNA. The sample table contains some 1.5 million distinct CDR3 sequences; only one count was recorded for roughly 30% of them. The ten largest make up 7.7% of the sample. The specimen was blood. Every receptor here comes from a woman aged 25 to 39 in good health.

This chain connects TRBV25-1 to TRBJ1-2, with 12 bases lining up with TRBD1. The V and J ends lost 5 bases and 6 bases, in that order; junction bases with no gene match: 16. Germline V gives CDR1 MGHDK, CDR2 SYGVNS. The CDR3 is made up of 18 amino acids. The CDR3 sequence is CASSPSPGQGARVHGYTF. DNA of the CDR3: TGTGCCAGCAGTCCCTCTCCGGGACAGGGGGCTAGGGTCCATGGCTACACCTTC.

The chain is built from TRBV7-3 and TRBJ2-1; D may be TRBD2 (6 bases). This CDR3 is built from 15 residues. V was trimmed by 3 bases and J by 5 bases, leaving 14 bases between them. Germline lookup yields CDR1 SGHTA and CDR2 FQGTGA. The CDR3 loop is CASSFSGVQNNEQFF. The CDR3 DNA reads as TGTGCCAGCAGCTTCTCGGGGGTCCAAAACAATGAGCAGTTCTTC.

This clonotype occurred once. The chain joins TRBV2 to TRBJ2-7; TRBD1 aligns across 8 bases. This CDR3 region has 22 residues. Germline trimming cut 5 bases from V and 3 bases from J; bases unmatched to any gene: 30. CDR1 SNHLY and CDR2 FYNNEI come from the germline V gene. The CDR3, as DNA: TGTGCCAGCAGTCTAACTCTGGACAGGGACGACTATCTAGGGGTGGGCTTCTACGAGCAGTACTTC. This gives the protein CASSLTLDRDDYLGVGFYEQYF.

The V call is TRBV6-2 or TRBV6-3, the J call TRBJ1-2; D is unresolved. Trimming removed 6 bases at V and 6 bases at J, with 17 bases between. This CDR3 contains 14 residues. CDR1 and CDR2 (germline): MNHEY, SVGEGT. CDR3 protein: CASRMVGSTNGYTF. The CDR3, as DNA: TGTGCCAGCAGGATGGTCGGTTCCACGAATGGCTACACCTTC.

This clonotype showed up just a few times. This chain links TRBV5-6 with TRBJ2-1; 7 nucleotides agree with TRBD2. This CDR3 is built from 16 residues. Germline CDR1 reads SGHDT; CDR2 reads YYEEEE. V was pared by 4 bases and J by 0 bases, with 7 bases of the junction left unmatched. Here the CDR3 reads CASSLWAGVSYNEQFF. CDR3 sequence (DNA): TGTGCCAGCAGCCTCTGGGCGGGGGTCTCCTACAATGAGCAGTTCTTC.

This sequence joins TRBV12-3 or TRBV12-4 and TRBJ1-2, with D uncertain. The CDR3 contains 15 residues. Trimming shortened V by 3 bases and J by 4 bases, and 15 bases separated the two germline ends. CDR3 residues: CASSLTRSPLYGYTF. Written as DNA, the CDR3 is TGTGCCAGCAGTTTGACCAGGTCTCCCCTCTATGGCTACACCTTC.

This chain uses TRBV12-3 or TRBV12-4 with TRBJ2-7; 7 bases are a match to TRBD2. The CDR3 covers 14 residues. V was clipped by 10 bases and J by 0 bases; unmatched bases: 9. This chain's CDR3 is CANTMSGVSYEQYF. The DNA for the CDR3 is TGTGCCAACACTATGAGCGGGGTCTCCTACGAGCAGTACTTC.

This chain links TRBV7-9 with TRBJ2-5, with unresolved D. The CDR3 contains 14 residues. Germline V CDR1 and CDR2: SEHNR, FQNEAQ (reference sequence). The germline V and J ends were trimmed by 5 bases and 5 bases, with 15 bases remaining between them. The CDR3 nucleotides read TGTGCCAGCAGCCGAGGACGGACCCAGGAGACCCAGTACTTC. Amino acids: CASSRGRTQETQYF. Looking up the rest from reference TRBV7-9 and TRBJ2-5 gives the full variable domain: DTGVSQNPRHKITKRGQNVTFRCDPISEHNRLYWYRQTLGQGPEFLTYFQNEAQLEKSRLLSDRFSAERPKGSFSTLEIQRTEQGDSAMYLCASSRGRTQETQYFGPGTRLLVL.

Many counts were recorded for this clonotype. The chain is built from TRBV12-5 and TRBJ2-7, with D perhaps matching TRBD1 (5 bases). Germline-derived CDR1 and CDR2 are LGHNT and FRNRAP. The CDR3 is 11 residues long. V lost 6 bases to trimming and J lost 8 bases, with 11 bases between them. In DNA, the CDR3 is TGTGCTAGTGGCCTTCGACAGCAGCAGTACTTC. This encodes CASGLRQQQYF.